Included here is one T cell receptor (beta chain) sequence, with context. The sample originates from a study of blood T cell repertoires in COVID-19. Sequenced by immunoSEQ multiplex PCR; TCRdb stores in-frame clones only, minus some. The repertoire consists of under 300,000 clones, with approximately 88% occurring once and the leading ten covering more than 1.1%. The CDR3 is made up of 13 amino acids. Germline values: CDR1 MDHEN, CDR2 SYDVKM. Trimming removed 2 bases from V and 2 bases from J, with 6 bases in between. The rearrangement uses TRBV28 and TRBJ1-2; D remains ambiguous. The specimen was peripheral blood. The sequence was collected from a human donor with COVID-19, enrolled during active disease. The donor label of this sample is uncertain. In DNA form, the CDR3 reads TGTGCCAGCAGTTTACCCACAAACTATGGCTACACCTTC. It yields the protein CASSLPTNYGYTF.